One and the same sample provided the 19 T cell receptor beta chains below, sequenced in a study of T-cell reconstitution after alpha-beta-depleted transplantation in children. Using unique molecular identifiers, the investigators prepared the TCRbeta library. MiXCR, applied by TCRdb to the PCR reads, yields one record per CDR3 protein. The sample records 190,000 or so distinct CDR3 sequences, 14% to 15% being singletons. The sample in question was PBMCs from the stem cell graft donor, obtained from the stem cell graft. The receptors were sampled from a human donor who donated a stem cell graft to a child with acute lymphoblastic leukemia.

Details on this clonotype: This clone may be a read error of a much larger clone one base away. The V and J genes are TRBV12-3 or TRBV12-4 and TRBJ1-1; D is perhaps TRBD1 (5 bases). V was shortened by 7 bases and J by 0 bases, with 15 bases between the two germline ends. The CDR3 consists of 15 residues. The DNA of the CDR3 is TGTGCCAGCACGCGGGACGCCCCAATGAACACTGAAGCTTTCTTT. Protein sequence: CASTRDAPMNTEAFF.

In its sample, this clonotype was seen a few times. The J gene is TRBJ2-1, the V gene TRBV5-1; a possible D gene is TRBD1 (6 bases). The CDR3 has 14 amino acids. CDR1 SGHRS and CDR2 YFSETQ come from the germline V gene. V was pared by 0 bases and J by 8 bases, with 12 bases between. CDR3 region: CASSLAAGDDEQFF. CDR3 in DNA: TGCGCCAGCAGCTTGGCGGCAGGGGACGATGAGCAGTTCTTC. The whole variable domain, filled in from reference TRBV5-1 and TRBJ2-1, reads KAGVTQTPRYLIKTRGQQVTLSCSPISGHRSVSWYQQTPGQGLQFLFEYFSETQRNKGNFPGRFSGRQFSNSRSEMNVSTLELGDSALYLCASSLAAGDDEQFFGPGTRLTVL.

Turning to this clonotype: Because it lacks the conserved phenylalanine or tryptophan at the end, this CDR3 is likely a read error. The chain links TRBV7-9 to TRBJ2-3; TRBD2 aligns across 7 bases. The CDR3 sequence is 15 residues long. Trimming took 5 bases from V and 2 from J; bases not matched to a gene: 7. CDR1 is SEHNR, CDR2 FQNEAQ, per germline (reference sequence). CDR3 amino acids: CASSPRLADTDTQYL. The DNA of the CDR3 is TGTGCCAGCAGCCCCAGACTAGCAGACACAGATACGCAGTATTTG.

This clonotype has only a few counts. This chain connects TRBV27 to TRBJ2-7; no firm D call. Deletions cut 5 bases from V and 2 bases from J, with 13 bases between. Germline V gives CDR1 MNHEY, CDR2 SMNVEV (reference sequence). This CDR3 contains 14 residues. DNA of the CDR3: TGTGCCAGCAGTCCCCGACCCTCCACCTACGAGCAGTACTTC. It is translated as CASSPRPSTYEQYF.

This clonotype was recorded many times. The rearrangement uses TRBV7-8 and TRBJ2-7; the D is unclear. Germline CDR1 is SGHVS and CDR2 is FQNEAQ. The V gene lost 4 bases and the J gene lost 3 bases, with 10 bases spanning the gap. The CDR3 contains 13 residues. The CDR3 is CASSSGRHYEQYF. For the CDR3, the DNA is TGTGCCAGCAGCTCCGGCCGGCACTACGAGCAGTACTTC.

This clonotype was detected ten times or more. CDR3 coding DNA: TGCGCCAGCAGCTTGTCACGGAGGAACACTGAAGCTTTCTTT. Protein sequence: CASSLSRRNTEAFF. This chain links TRBV5-1 with TRBJ1-1; no definite D call. Germline V lookup: CDR1 SGHRS, CDR2 YFSETQ. CDR3 length: 14 amino acids. V was shortened by 1 base and J by 1 base, with 8 bases between the two germline ends.

This clonotype appeared many times. The V and J genes are TRBV30 and TRBJ2-2; D may be TRBD1 (6 bases). CDR1 and CDR2 from the germline V gene are GTSNPN and SVGIG (reference sequence). The CDR3 runs to 14 residues. Trimming took off 3 bases at V and 4 bases at J, with 12 bases between the two ends. In DNA form, the CDR3 reads TGTGCCTGGAGGAGGACAGCGGTCACCGGGGAGCTGTTTTTT. Translated, it gives CAWRRTAVTGELFF.

This clonotype showed up many times. V is TRBV6-1 and J is TRBJ2-7; D not resolved. V lost 4 bases, J lost 2 bases, and 15 bases lay in between. This CDR3 is 15 amino acids long. From germline, CDR1 is MNHNS and CDR2 SASEGT. The CDR3 nucleotides read TGTGCCAGCAGTGGGTTCCAGGCTAGAGCCTACGAGCAGTACTTC. It encodes CASSGFQARAYEQYF.

This clonotype was counted ten times or more. The chain joins TRBV6-5 to TRBJ1-2, with 12 bases that match TRBD1. The CDR3 extends over 15 amino acids. V shed 0 bases and J 9 bases; nucleotides not matched to a gene: 5. CDR1 and CDR2 (germline): MNHEY, SVGAGI. CDR3: CASSYSPGQGASYTF. The CDR3 bases are TGTGCCAGCAGTTACTCGCCGGGACAGGGGGCAAGCTACACCTTC.

The V and J genes are TRBV18 and TRBJ1-1, with unresolved D. CDR3 length: 12 residues. V gave up 3 bases and J gave up 7 bases, with 9 bases separating them. From germline, CDR1 is KGHSH and CDR2 LQKENI. This CDR3 is CASSPAGVEAFF. The CDR3 coding sequence is TGTGCCAGCTCACCGGCTGGCGTTGAAGCTTTCTTT. Complete variable domain (other parts from reference TRBV18 and TRBJ1-1): NAGVMQNPRHLVRRRGQEARLRCSPMKGHSHVYWYRQLPEEGLKFMVYLQKENIIDESGMPKERFSAEFPKEGPSILRIQQVVRGDSAAYFCASSPAGVEAFFGQGTRLTVV.

This clonotype was picked up many times. This chain joins TRBV12-3 or TRBV12-4 and TRBJ1-5; D is ambiguous. The CDR3 length is 12 residues. V lost 3 bases and J lost 5, with 5 bases in between. The CDR3, as DNA: TGTGCCAGCAGTTTTCCCGATCAGCCCCAGCATTTT. This encodes CASSFPDQPQHF.

This clonotype showed up many times. The V gene is TRBV27, the J gene TRBJ2-1, with D possibly being TRBD1 (6 bases). The V gene lost 7 bases and the J gene lost 0 bases, with 16 bases spanning the gap. The CDR3 is made up of 16 amino acids. Looked up from germline, CDR1 is MNHEY and CDR2 is SMNVEV (reference sequence). CDR3 in amino acids: CASTRGISSSYNEQFF. The CDR3 DNA is TGTGCCAGCACAAGGGGGATTTCAAGCTCCTACAATGAGCAGTTCTTC.

Many counts were recorded for this clonotype. The chain is built from TRBV20-1 and TRBJ2-3, with a possible D match to TRBD1 (5 bases). Germline loops: CDR1 DFQATT, CDR2 SNEGSKA (reference sequence). The CDR3 length is 14 residues. Trimming left V 0 bases short and J 3 bases short, with 10 bases between. The CDR3 DNA sequence: TGCAGTGCTAGAGATGCCCAGGGTACAGATACGCAGTATTTT. Its translation: CSARDAQGTDTQYF.

The rearrangement links TRBV6-1 to TRBJ1-3, with a possible D match to TRBD1 (5 bases). This CDR3 is 14 amino acids long. The ends were cut back, 7 bases at V and 7 bases at J, with 17 bases in the middle. Per germline, CDR1 MNHNS and CDR2 SASEGT. CDR3 sequence reads: CASKTDVGRNTIYF. DNA of the CDR3: TGTGCCAGCAAAACGGACGTGGGGCGGAACACCATATATTTT.

The V gene is TRBV5-1, the J gene TRBJ2-3; D is unclear. CDR3 length: 14 residues. Germline V gives CDR1 SGHRS, CDR2 YFSETQ. Trimming took off 5 bases at V and 2 bases at J, with 12 bases between the two ends. The CDR3 region has the DNA TGCGCCAGCAGATTAGCCCTAAACACAGATACGCAGTATTTT. It is translated as CASRLALNTDTQYF.

This clonotype was observed many times. This chain connects TRBV20-1 to TRBJ2-5; either TRBD1 or TRBD2 may supply D (7 bases each). The CDR3 spans 14 residues. Germline V gene sequence: CDR1 DFQATT, CDR2 SNEGSKA (reference sequence). V was pared by 5 bases and J by 1 base, with 14 bases between. The CDR3 coding sequence is TGCAGTGCTCCAGGGGGGACTACCCAAGAGACCCAGTACTTC. This gives the protein CSAPGGTTQETQYF.

This clonotype was counted at least ten times. This chain uses TRBV5-1 with TRBJ1-1; 9 bases match TRBD1. Germline V lookup: CDR1 SGHRS, CDR2 YFSETQ. The CDR3 is made up of 15 amino acids. The trim removed 0 bases at V and 4 bases at J, leaving 4 bases unmatched. The CDR3 region has the DNA TGCGCCAGCAGCTTGGGGGGACAGGGAGGCACTGAAGCTTTCTTT. Its translation: CASSLGGQGGTEAFF.

Worth noting for this clonotype: This sequence may be a read error, since a much larger clone differs from it by one base. V is TRBV9 and J is TRBJ2-7; D gene ambiguous. The CDR3 loop spans 15 amino acids. Trimming removed 0 bases at V and 5 bases at J, with 15 bases between. The germline V gene encodes CDR1 SGDLS and CDR2 YYNGEE. In DNA, the CDR3 is TGTGCCAGCAGCGTAGGAATTTTACGCGGAGACGAGCAGTACTTC. Residues: CASSVGILRGDEQYF.

This clonotype has at least ten counts. V gene TRBV7-6 combines with J gene TRBJ2-1; TRBD2 matches at 13 bases. Germline CDR1 and CDR2: SGHVS and FNYEAQ. The J segment lost 7 bases and the V segment lost 5 bases, leaving 8 bases of the junction unmatched. This CDR3 is 16 amino acids long. This CDR3 is CASSPGLAGWPNEQFF. CDR3 DNA sequence: TGTGCCAGCAGCCCGGGACTAGCGGGATGGCCTAATGAGCAGTTCTTC.